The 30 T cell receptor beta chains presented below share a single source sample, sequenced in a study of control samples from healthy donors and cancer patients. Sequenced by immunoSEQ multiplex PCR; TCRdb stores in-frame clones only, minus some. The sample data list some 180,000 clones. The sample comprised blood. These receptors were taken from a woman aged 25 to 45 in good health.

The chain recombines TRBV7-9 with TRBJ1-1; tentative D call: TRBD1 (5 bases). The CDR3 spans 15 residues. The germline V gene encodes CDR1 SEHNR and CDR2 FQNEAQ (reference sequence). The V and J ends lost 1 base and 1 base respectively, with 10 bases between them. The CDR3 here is CASSLVRGKNTEAFF. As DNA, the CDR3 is TGTGCCAGCAGCTTAGTTAGGGGAAAGAACACTGAAGCTTTCTTT.

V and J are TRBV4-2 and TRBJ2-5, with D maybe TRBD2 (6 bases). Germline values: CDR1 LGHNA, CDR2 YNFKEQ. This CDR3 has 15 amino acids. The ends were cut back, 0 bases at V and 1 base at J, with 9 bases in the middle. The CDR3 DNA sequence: TGTGCCAGCAGCCAAGATGGGGGAGGCCAAGAGACCCAGTACTTC. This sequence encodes CASSQDGGGQETQYF.

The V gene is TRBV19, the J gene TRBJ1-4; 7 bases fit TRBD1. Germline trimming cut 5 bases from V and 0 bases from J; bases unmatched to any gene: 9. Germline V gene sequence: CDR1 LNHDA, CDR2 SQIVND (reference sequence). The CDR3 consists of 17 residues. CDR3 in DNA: TGTGCCAGTAGTTTCTTCTGGGACAGCTCAACTAATGAAAAACTGTTTTTT. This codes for CASSFFWDSSTNEKLFF. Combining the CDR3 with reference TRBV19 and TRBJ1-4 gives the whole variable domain DGGITQSPKYLFRKEGQNVTLSCEQNLNHDAMYWYRQDPGQGLRLIYYSQIVNDFQKGDIAEGYSVSREKKESFPLTVTSAQKNPTAFYLCASSFFWDSSTNEKLFFGSGTQLSVL.

CDR3 sequence: CASRVLTSGALEQYF. The CDR3 bases are TGTGCCAGCAGGGTACTCACTAGCGGGGCCCTGGAGCAGTACTTC. This chain connects TRBV28 to TRBJ2-7; 10 bases are shared with TRBD2. J was trimmed by 7 bases and V by 6 bases; bases with no gene match: 12. Germline CDR1 and CDR2: MDHEN and SYDVKM. The CDR3 loop spans 15 amino acids.

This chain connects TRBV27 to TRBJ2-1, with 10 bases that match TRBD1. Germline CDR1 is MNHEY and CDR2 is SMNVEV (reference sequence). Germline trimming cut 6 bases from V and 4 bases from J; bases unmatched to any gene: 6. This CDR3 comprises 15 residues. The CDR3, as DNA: TGTGCCAGCAGATTTGAGGGACAGGGGTACAATGAGCAGTTCTTC. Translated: CASRFEGQGYNEQFF.

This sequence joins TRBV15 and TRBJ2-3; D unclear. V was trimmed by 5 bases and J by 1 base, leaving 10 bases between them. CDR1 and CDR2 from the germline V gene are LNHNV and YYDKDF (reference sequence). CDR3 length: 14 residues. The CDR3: CATSGPMGTDTQYF. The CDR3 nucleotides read TGTGCCACCAGCGGACCGATGGGCACAGATACGCAGTATTTT.

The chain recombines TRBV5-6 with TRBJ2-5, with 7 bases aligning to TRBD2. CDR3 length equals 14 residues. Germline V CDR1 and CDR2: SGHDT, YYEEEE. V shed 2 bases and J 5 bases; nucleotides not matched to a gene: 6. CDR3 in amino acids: CASSLREDRETQYF. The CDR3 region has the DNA TGTGCCAGCAGCTTACGGGAGGACCGGGAGACCCAGTACTTC. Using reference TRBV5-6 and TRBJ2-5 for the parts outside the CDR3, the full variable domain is DAGVTQSPTHLIKTRGQQVTLRCSPKSGHDTVSWYQQALGQGPQFIFQYYEEEERQRGNFPDRFSGHQFPNYSSELNVNALLLGDSALYLCASSLREDRETQYFGPGTRLLVL.

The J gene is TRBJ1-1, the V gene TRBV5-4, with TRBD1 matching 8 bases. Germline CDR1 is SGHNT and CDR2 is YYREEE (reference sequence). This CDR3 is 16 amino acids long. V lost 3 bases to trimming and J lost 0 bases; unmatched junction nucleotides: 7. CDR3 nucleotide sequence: TGTGCCAGCAGCTCCTGGGGGACAGGTATGAACACTGAAGCTTTCTTT. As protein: CASSSWGTGMNTEAFF.

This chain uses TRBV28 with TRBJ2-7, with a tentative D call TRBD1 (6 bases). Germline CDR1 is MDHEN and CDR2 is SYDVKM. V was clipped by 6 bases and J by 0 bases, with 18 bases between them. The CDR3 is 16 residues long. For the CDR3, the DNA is TGTGCCAGCAGATCTGACCGACAGGTCCCCTCCTACGAGCAGTACTTC. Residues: CASRSDRQVPSYEQYF.

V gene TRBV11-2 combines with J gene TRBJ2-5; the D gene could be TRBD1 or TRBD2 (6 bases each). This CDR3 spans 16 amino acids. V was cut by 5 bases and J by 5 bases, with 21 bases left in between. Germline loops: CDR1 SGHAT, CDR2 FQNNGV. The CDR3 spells CASSPRGAGGGETQYF. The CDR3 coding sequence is TGTGCCAGCAGCCCTAGAGGGGCAGGAGGGGGTGAGACCCAGTACTTC.

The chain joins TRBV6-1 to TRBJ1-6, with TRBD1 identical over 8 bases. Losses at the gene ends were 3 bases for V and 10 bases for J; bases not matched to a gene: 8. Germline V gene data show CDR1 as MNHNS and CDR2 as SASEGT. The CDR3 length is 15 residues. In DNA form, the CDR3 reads TGTGCCAGCAGTGACCTCGGACAGGGCGGATCACCCCTCCACTTT. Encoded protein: CASSDLGQGGSPLHF.

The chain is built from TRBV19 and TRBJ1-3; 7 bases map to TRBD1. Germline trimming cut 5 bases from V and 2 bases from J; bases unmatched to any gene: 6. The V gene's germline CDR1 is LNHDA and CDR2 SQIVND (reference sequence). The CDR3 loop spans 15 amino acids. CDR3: CASSWDSRTGNTIYF. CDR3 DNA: TGTGCCAGTAGTTGGGACAGTCGGACTGGAAACACCATATATTTT.

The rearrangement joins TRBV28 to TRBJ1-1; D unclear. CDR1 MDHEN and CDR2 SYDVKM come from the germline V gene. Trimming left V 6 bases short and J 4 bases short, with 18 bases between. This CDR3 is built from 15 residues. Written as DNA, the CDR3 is TGTGCCAGCAGCATTTCCCGAAAGAGGGCCACTGAAGCTTTCTTT. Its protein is CASSISRKRATEAFF.

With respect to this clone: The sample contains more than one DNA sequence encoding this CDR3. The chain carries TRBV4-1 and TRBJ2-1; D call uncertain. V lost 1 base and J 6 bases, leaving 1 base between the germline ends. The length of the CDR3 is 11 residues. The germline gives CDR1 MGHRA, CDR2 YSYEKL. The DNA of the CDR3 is TGCGCCAGCAGCCAAGCCAATGAGCAGTTCTTC. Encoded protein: CASSQANEQFF.

The CDR3 DNA follows: TGTGCCAGCAGTGAATTCGGGGGGGTCCCCTACAATGAGCAGTTCTTC. This translates into CASSEFGGVPYNEQFF. The chain couples TRBV25-1 to TRBJ2-1, with TRBD2 identical over 8 bases. The junction had 4 bases not matched to a gene; V was cut back by 1 base and J by 2 bases. The length of the CDR3 is 16 residues. CDR1 is MGHDK and CDR2 is SYGVNS in the germline V gene. The whole variable domain, filled in from reference TRBV25-1 and TRBJ2-1, reads EADIYQTPRYLVIGTGKKITLECSQTMGHDKMYWYQQDPGMELHLIHYSYGVNSTEKGDLSSESTVSRIRTEHFPLTLESARPSHTSQYLCASSEFGGVPYNEQFFGPGTRLTVL.

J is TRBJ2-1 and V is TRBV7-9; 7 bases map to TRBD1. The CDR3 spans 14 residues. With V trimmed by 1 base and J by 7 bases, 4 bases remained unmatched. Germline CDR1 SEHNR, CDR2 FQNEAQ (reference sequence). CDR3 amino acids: CASSLGGRGNEQFF. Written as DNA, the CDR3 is TGTGCCAGCAGCTTAGGCGGCAGGGGGAATGAGCAGTTCTTC.

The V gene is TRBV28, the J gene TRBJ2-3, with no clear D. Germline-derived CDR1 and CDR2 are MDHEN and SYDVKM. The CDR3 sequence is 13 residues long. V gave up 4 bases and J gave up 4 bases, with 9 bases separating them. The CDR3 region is CASSSPRSDTQYF. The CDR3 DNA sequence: TGTGCCAGCAGTTCTCCAAGGTCAGATACGCAGTATTTT.

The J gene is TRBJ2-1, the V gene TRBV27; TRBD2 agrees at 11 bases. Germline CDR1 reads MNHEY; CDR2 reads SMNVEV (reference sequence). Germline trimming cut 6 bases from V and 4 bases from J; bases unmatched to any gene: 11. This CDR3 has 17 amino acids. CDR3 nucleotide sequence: TGTGCCAGCAGCCAACTAGCGGGGGACCCCGTGTACAATGAGCAGTTCTTC. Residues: CASSQLAGDPVYNEQFF.

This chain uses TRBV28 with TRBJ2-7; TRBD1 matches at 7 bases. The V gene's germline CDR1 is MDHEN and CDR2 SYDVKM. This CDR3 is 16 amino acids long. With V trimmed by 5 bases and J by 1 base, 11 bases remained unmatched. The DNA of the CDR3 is TGTGCCAGCAGTGCCGAGACAGGGCCAATTTCCTACGAGCAGTACTTC. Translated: CASSAETGPISYEQYF.

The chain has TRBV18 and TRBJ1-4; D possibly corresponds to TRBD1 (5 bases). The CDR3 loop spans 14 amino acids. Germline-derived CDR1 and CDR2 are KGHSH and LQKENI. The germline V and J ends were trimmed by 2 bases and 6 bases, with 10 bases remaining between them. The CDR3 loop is CASSPWGRDEKLFF. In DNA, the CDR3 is TGTGCCAGCTCACCATGGGGACGAGATGAAAAACTGTTTTTT.

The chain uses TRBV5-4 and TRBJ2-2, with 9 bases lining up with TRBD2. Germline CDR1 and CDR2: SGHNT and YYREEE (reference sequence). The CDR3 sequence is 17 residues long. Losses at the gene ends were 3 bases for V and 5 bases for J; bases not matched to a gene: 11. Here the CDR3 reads CASSSPPQRGVTGELFF. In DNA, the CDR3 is TGTGCCAGCAGCTCCCCCCCCCAGCGGGGGGTAACCGGGGAGCTGTTTTTT.

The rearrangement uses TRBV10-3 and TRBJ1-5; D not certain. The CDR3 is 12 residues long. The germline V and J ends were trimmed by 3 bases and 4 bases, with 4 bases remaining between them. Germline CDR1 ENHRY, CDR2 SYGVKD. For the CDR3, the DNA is TGTGCCATCAGTGATGGGAATCAGCCCCAGCATTTT. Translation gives CAISDGNQPQHF.

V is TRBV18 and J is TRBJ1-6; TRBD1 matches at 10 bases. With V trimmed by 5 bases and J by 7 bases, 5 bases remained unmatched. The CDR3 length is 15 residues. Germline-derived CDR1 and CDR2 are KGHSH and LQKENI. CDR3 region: CASSSDRGRNSPLHF. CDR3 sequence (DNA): TGTGCCAGCTCATCCGACAGGGGGCGAAATTCACCCCTCCACTTT.

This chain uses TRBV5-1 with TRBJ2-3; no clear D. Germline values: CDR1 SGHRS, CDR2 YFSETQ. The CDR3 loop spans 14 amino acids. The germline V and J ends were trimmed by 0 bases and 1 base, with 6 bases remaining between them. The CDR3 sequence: CASSLGQRTDTQYF. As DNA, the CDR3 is TGCGCCAGCAGCTTGGGCCAGCGCACAGATACGCAGTATTTT.

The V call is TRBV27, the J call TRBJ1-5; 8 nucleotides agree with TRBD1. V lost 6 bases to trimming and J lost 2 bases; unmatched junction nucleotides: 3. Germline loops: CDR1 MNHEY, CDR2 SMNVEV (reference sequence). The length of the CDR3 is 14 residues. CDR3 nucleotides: TGTGCCAGCAGCCTGGGACAGGGCAATCAGCCCCAGCATTTT. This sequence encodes CASSLGQGNQPQHF.

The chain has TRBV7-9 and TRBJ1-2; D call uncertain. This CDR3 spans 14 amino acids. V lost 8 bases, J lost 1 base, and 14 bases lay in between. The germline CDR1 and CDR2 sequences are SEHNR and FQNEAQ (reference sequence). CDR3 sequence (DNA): TGTGCCAGCGACCTCCCGAGGGTTAACTATGGCTACACCTTC. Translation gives CASDLPRVNYGYTF.

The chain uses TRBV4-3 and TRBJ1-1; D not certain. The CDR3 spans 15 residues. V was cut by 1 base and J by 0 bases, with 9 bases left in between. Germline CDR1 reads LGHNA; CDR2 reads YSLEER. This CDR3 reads CASSQVAGMNTEAFF. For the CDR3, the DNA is TGCGCCAGCAGCCAAGTAGCCGGGATGAACACTGAAGCTTTCTTT.

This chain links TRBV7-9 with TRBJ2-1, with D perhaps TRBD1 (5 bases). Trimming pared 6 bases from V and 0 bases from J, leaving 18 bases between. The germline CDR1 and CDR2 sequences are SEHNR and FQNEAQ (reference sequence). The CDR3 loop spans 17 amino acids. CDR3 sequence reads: CASSSGPGQSSYNEQFF. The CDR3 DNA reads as TGTGCCAGCAGTTCAGGGCCCGGACAAAGCTCCTACAATGAGCAGTTCTTC.

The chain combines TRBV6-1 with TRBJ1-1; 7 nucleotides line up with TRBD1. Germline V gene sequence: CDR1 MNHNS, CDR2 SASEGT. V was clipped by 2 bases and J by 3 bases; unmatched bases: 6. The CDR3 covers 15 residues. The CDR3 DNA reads TGTGCCAGCAGTGAAAGGGGGCCGGCCTACACTGAAGCTTTCTTT. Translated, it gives CASSERGPAYTEAFF.

In DNA form, the CDR3 reads TGTGCCAGTACCAGGGACAGGGTTTATGGCTACACCTTC. Translating gives CASTRDRVYGYTF. The chain has TRBV19 and TRBJ1-2; 9 bases are shared with TRBD1. CDR3 length equals 13 residues. V was clipped by 7 bases and J by 5 bases; unmatched bases: 5. CDR1 and CDR2 from the germline V gene are LNHDA and SQIVND (reference sequence). Variable domain in full (rest from reference TRBV19 and TRBJ1-2): DGGITQSPKYLFRKEGQNVTLSCEQNLNHDAMYWYRQDPGQGLRLIYYSQIVNDFQKGDIAEGYSVSREKKESFPLTVTSAQKNPTAFYLCASTRDRVYGYTFGSGTRLTVV.